The text below deals with one T cell receptor (beta chain). Its antigen is as yet unknown. PCR was performed using 60 Vbeta and 13 Jbeta primers. In the original analysis: Later work found 80 million to 85 million unique TCR beta chains, with about 10 million shared. Profiling relied on immunoSEQ multiplex PCR, and the TCRdb table lists in-frame clones only, not all of them. V and J calls plus clone size are reproduced from that table; the DNA served to infer D and trimming. This sample's table has more than 130,000 clones. Unrecorded immune exposure was likely among donors, who were nominally healthy when sampled. This record comes from a study of cytomegalovirus exposure and HLA in healthy donors. Whole-study context: Among the approximately 400 genotyped donors, just over 80% were placed in the Caucasian-associated ancestry cluster. The study, taken as a whole, reports: Reportedly, HLA-A and HLA-B alleles of most subjects were accurately predicted from TCR beta.

This CDR3 contains 16 residues. Germline CDR1 reads SGDLS; CDR2 reads YYNGEE. The ends lost 2 bases at V and 1 base at J; junction bases unmatched: 6. The sequence was obtained from a man aged 35-49 years in good health and CMV-seronegative. The V gene is TRBV9, the J gene TRBJ2-5, with 9 bases lining up with TRBD2. Sequencing input: PBMCs. DNA of the CDR3: TGTGCCAGCAGCGTCGGCGGGGGGGCCTTCCAAGAGACCCAGTACTTC. This gives the protein CASSVGGGAFQETQYF.